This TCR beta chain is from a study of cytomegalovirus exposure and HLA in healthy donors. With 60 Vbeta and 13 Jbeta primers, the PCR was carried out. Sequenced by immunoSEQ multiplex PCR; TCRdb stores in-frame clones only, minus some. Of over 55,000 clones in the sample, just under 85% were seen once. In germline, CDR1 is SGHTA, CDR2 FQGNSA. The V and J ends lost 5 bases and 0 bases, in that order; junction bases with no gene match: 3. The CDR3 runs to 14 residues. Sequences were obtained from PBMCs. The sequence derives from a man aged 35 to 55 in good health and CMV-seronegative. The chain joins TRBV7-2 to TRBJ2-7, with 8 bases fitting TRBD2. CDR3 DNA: TGTGCCAGCAGCGCGGGGGGCACCTCCTACGAGCAGTACTTC. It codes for CASSAGGTSYEQYF.